The rows below give T cell receptor beta chains drawn from one sample of a study of T-cell memory formation after mild COVID-19. Each CDR3 protein is one row after TCRdb ran MiXCR on the 5' RACE reads. The sample lists 550,000 to 700,000 distinct CDR3 sequences, about a sixth occurring once. Sequencing was done on a sample of PBMCs or a T cell subset sorted from them (not recorded which). These receptors originate from an adult woman who had mild COVID-19 (a few samples of this study predate the infection). Cell type and time point are not known. The CDR3 runs from the conserved cysteine through the conserved F or W. The order of the fields is clone size, D gene, J gene, V gene, CDR3 protein, CDR3 DNA. D genes are given only for firm matches. Size is omitted from some rows. Given values are once, few, many or a class for expanded clones.

NA,NA,TRBJ2-6,TRBV7-6,CASSSATGANVLTF,TGTGCCAGCAGCTCCGCCACTGGGGCCAACGTCCTGACTTTC
many,TRBD1,TRBJ1-6,TRBV3-1,CASSRQGLPLHF,TGTGCCAGCAGTCGACAGGGGCTACCCCTCCACTTT
few,NA,TRBJ1-1,TRBV11-1,CASSPQGTFMNTEAFF,TGTGCCAGCAGCCCTCAGGGGACCTTTATGAACACTGAAGCTTTCTTT
NA,NA,TRBJ1-5,TRBV6-1,CASGQLYSNQPQHF,TGTGCCAGCGGTCAGCTTTATAGCAATCAGCCCCAGCATTTT
many,TRBD1,TRBJ2-3,TRBV6-2/TRBV6-3,CASSYGTGTDTQYF,TGTGCCAGCAGTTACGGGACAGGCACAGATACGCAGTATTTT
few,NA,TRBJ1-2,TRBV12-3/TRBV12-4,CASSLPRGGVYGYTF,TGTGCCAGCAGCCTCCCGAGGGGGGGAGTCTATGGCTACACCTTC
NA,NA,TRBJ1-5,TRBV4-1,CASSPSARGQPQHF,TGCGCCAGCAGCCCTTCTGCGCGTGGTCAGCCCCAGCATTTT
few,NA,TRBJ1-1,TRBV5-4,CASSLPGTKNTEAFF,TGTGCCAGCAGCTTACCCGGGACAAAAAACACTGAAGCTTTCTTT
many,NA,TRBJ2-2,TRBV12-3/TRBV12-4,CASSFRGPTGELFF,TGTGCCAGCAGTTTCAGGGGACCCACCGGGGAGCTGTTTTTT
many,NA,TRBJ2-5,TRBV25-1,CASSPVGPHSGTQYF,TGTGCCAGCAGCCCAGTCGGCCCCCATAGTGGGACCCAGTACTTC
many,NA,TRBJ2-5,TRBV29-1,CSVEDQETQYF,TGCAGCGTTGAAGATCAGGAGACCCAGTACTTC
NA,NA,TRBJ2-1,TRBV24-1,CATSGGDVEQFF,TGTGCCACCAGTGGGGGGGACGTCGAGCAGTTCTTC
NA,NA,TRBJ2-3,TRBV5-4,CASSLRNLMGTDTQYF,TGTGCCAGCAGCTTGAGGAATCTGATGGGGACAGATACGCAGTATTTT
once,TRBD2,TRBJ2-1,TRBV6-5,CASSYGRGTAAAREQFF,TGTGCCAGCAGTTACGGGAGGGGCACGGCCGCCGCTCGTGAGCAGTTCTTC
NA,TRBD2,TRBJ2-5,TRBV25-1,CASSEGRGFETQYF,TGTGCCAGCAGTGAAGGGAGGGGATTCGAGACCCAGTACTTC
NA,NA,TRBJ2-7,TRBV29-1,CSARLRDNRYEQYF,TGCAGCGCCAGACTCCGGGACAACCGCTACGAGCAGTACTTC
many,TRBD1,TRBJ1-4,TRBV7-9,CASSQGQAGEKLFF,TGTGCCAGCAGCCAGGGACAGGCGGGTGAAAAACTGTTTTTT
few,NA,TRBJ2-1,TRBV18,CASSLRGDEQFF,TGTGCCAGCTCACTCAGGGGGGATGAGCAGTTCTTC
NA,TRBD2,TRBJ2-2,TRBV6-6,CASSWGTSGFRREYTGELFF,TGTGCCAGCAGTTGGGGGACTAGCGGATTTAGAAGGGAATACACCGGGGAGCTGTTTTTT
NA,NA,TRBJ2-3,TRBV24-1,CATSDRSQRTDTQYF,TGTGCCACCAGTGATCGAAGTCAGCGCACAGATACGCAGTATTTT
NA,NA,TRBJ2-4,TRBV5-6,CASSSTTNGAPDF,TGTGCCAGCAGCTCCACCACGAACGGGGCCCCGGACTTC
NA,NA,TRBJ1-5,TRBV24-1,CATSDSGRINQPQHF,TGTGCCACCAGTGATTCCGGACGGATAAATCAGCCCCAGCATTTT
NA,NA,TRBJ2-2,TRBV20-1,CSARRQSMNTGELFF,TGCAGTGCTAGAAGACAGTCGATGAACACCGGGGAGCTGTTTTTT
few,NA,TRBJ2-3,TRBV2,CASSGRGWLDTQYF,TGTGCCAGCTCCGGCAGGGGATGGTTGGATACGCAGTATTTT
few,NA,TRBJ2-3,TRBV4-1,CASSHFQTTDTQYF,TGCGCCAGCAGCCATTTCCAGACCACAGATACGCAGTATTTT
many,NA,TRBJ2-3,TRBV5-1,CASSLGDPGRTDTQYF,TGCGCCAGCAGCTTGGGGGACCCGGGCCGCACAGATACGCAGTATTTT
NA,TRBD2,TRBJ2-1,TRBV7-6,CASRNWGGDNEQFF,TGTGCCAGCCGGAACTGGGGAGGGGACAATGAGCAGTTCTTC
NA,NA,TRBJ2-1,TRBV4-1,CASSQGPWSSYNEQFF,TGCGCCAGCAGCCAAGGACCCTGGAGCTCCTACAATGAGCAGTTCTTC
NA,NA,TRBJ1-1,TRBV2,CASILMGRGAFF,TGTGCCAGCATCTTGATGGGCAGGGGCGCTTTCTTT
NA,NA,TRBJ2-7,TRBV12-3/TRBV12-4,CASSPSSRGAYEQYF,TGTGCCAGCAGCCCTAGTTCGAGGGGGGCCTACGAGCAGTACTTC
few,TRBD2,TRBJ2-7,TRBV10-3,CAISESASGSYEQYF,TGTGCCATCAGTGAGTCGGCTAGCGGGAGCTACGAGCAGTACTTC
few,TRBD2,TRBJ2-3,TRBV12-3/TRBV12-4,CASSSTPSGASTDTQYF,TGTGCCAGCAGTTCCACTCCTAGCGGGGCTAGCACAGATACGCAGTATTTT
few,NA,TRBJ2-1,TRBV9,CASSAAGISHNEQFF,TGTGCCAGCAGCGCGGCAGGGATTTCACACAATGAGCAGTTCTTC
NA,NA,TRBJ2-5,TRBV20-1,CSAGRVGAGETQYF,TGCAGTGCTGGTCGAGTGGGGGCTGGAGAGACCCAGTACTTC
few,NA,TRBJ2-4,TRBV6-2/TRBV6-3,CASSYKGPNRAEGIQYF,TGTGCCAGCAGTTACAAGGGCCCTAATCGGGCGGAAGGCATTCAGTACTTC
NA,NA,TRBJ2-5,TRBV3-1,CASSRDVDQQQETQYF,TGTGCCAGCAGCCGAGATGTAGACCAACAGCAAGAGACCCAGTACTTC
few,NA,TRBJ2-1,TRBV29-1,CSGLTAYNEQFF,TGCAGCGGACTTACAGCCTACAATGAGCAGTTCTTC
NA,NA,TRBJ1-3,TRBV7-9,CASSLPPGSGNTIYF,TGTGCCAGCAGCCTCCCTCCAGGTTCTGGAAACACCATATATTTT
once,TRBD2,TRBJ2-2,TRBV4-1,CASAVAGGQTGELFF,TGCGCCAGTGCAGTGGCGGGGGGGCAGACCGGGGAGCTGTTTTTT
NA,TRBD1,TRBJ1-2,TRBV7-8,CASSRDSPSYGYTF,TGTGCCAGCAGCCGGGACAGTCCTTCTTATGGCTACACCTTC
NA,TRBD1,TRBJ1-4,TRBV5-4,CASSLVGQGERNEKLFF,TGTGCCAGCAGCTTGGTTGGACAGGGGGAGCGAAATGAAAAACTGTTTTTT
NA,NA,TRBJ1-1,TRBV15,CATSGGGPEAFF,TGTGCCACCAGCGGGGGGGGCCCTGAAGCTTTCTTT
NA,NA,TRBJ1-3,TRBV20-1,CSARDPSVSGNTIYF,TGCAGTGCTAGGGACCCCAGCGTCTCTGGAAACACCATATATTTT
NA,TRBD1,TRBJ1-1,TRBV5-4,CAGGTGAMNTEAFF,TGTGCCGGGGGGACAGGGGCGATGAACACTGAAGCTTTCTTT
NA,NA,TRBJ1-2,TRBV5-1,CASSLVGKGGYTF,TGCGCCAGCAGCTTGGTGGGGAAGGGCGGCTACACCTTC
few,TRBD2,TRBJ2-1,TRBV4-1,CASSQRLAGYNEQFF,TGCGCCAGCAGCCAGAGACTAGCGGGATACAATGAGCAGTTCTTC
few,NA,TRBJ2-3,TRBV12-3/TRBV12-4,CASSLWQSTDTQYF,TGTGCCAGCAGTTTATGGCAGAGCACAGATACGCAGTATTTT
few,NA,TRBJ2-5,TRBV15,CATSRGSNSEETQYF,TGTGCCACCAGCAGAGGCTCAAACAGTGAGGAGACCCAGTACTTC
NA,TRBD2,TRBJ2-1,TRBV27,CASSFSSGGAGEQFF,TGTGCCAGCAGTTTCTCTAGCGGGGGGGCAGGAGAGCAGTTCTTC
NA,TRBD1,TRBJ1-1,TRBV20-1,CSARSGTGVFNTEAFF,TGCAGTGCTAGGTCCGGGACAGGGGTTTTCAACACTGAAGCTTTCTTT
few,TRBD2,TRBJ2-7,TRBV4-1,CASSQVGGGRRTYEQYF,TGCGCCAGCAGCCAAGTGGGGGGGGGACGGAGGACGTACGAGCAGTACTTC
NA,NA,TRBJ1-2,TRBV11-2,CASSPRQVDGYTF,TGTGCCAGCAGTCCGAGACAGGTCGATGGCTACACCTTC
few,NA,TRBJ1-5,TRBV5-5,CASGEGPGNQPQHF,TGTGCCAGCGGCGAGGGGCCTGGCAATCAGCCCCAGCATTTT
NA,NA,TRBJ1-2,TRBV13,CASRLEGFNYGYTF,TGTGCCAGCAGATTAGAAGGGTTTAACTATGGCTACACCTTC
few,TRBD1,TRBJ2-1,TRBV24-1,CATSDKTGSSYNEQFF,TGTGCCACCAGTGACAAGACAGGGAGCTCCTACAATGAGCAGTTCTTC
NA,NA,TRBJ2-1,TRBV7-9,CASTGDEGQFF,TGTGCCAGCACTGGCGATGAGGGGCAGTTCTTC
many,TRBD2,TRBJ2-7,TRBV6-5,CATRRGEENSYEQYF,TGTGCCACGAGACGGGGGGAGGAAAACTCCTACGAGCAGTACTTC
NA,NA,TRBJ2-7,TRBV9,CASSVGNRDINYEQYF,TGTGCCAGCAGCGTAGGGAACCGGGACATAAACTACGAGCAGTACTTC
NA,TRBD1,TRBJ2-7,TRBV6-6,CASSLTGGTGSYEQYF,TGTGCCAGCAGTTTGACAGGCGGGACAGGGTCCTACGAGCAGTACTTC
NA,TRBD2,TRBJ2-7,TRBV4-1,CASSIWTSGGAYEQYF,TGCGCCAGCAGTATTTGGACTAGCGGGGGGGCCTACGAGCAGTACTTC